This passage covers 27 T cell receptor beta chains from one sample sequenced in a study of spatial heterogeneity in lung cancer. Study results and limitations: Mutation counts in tumors were tracked by counts of expanded intratumoral alpha and beta TCRs.

TCRdb independently ran MiXCR on the 5' RACE reads; one entry per CDR3 protein. Of about 18,000 distinct CDR3 sequences listed, more than 9% are singletons. No antigens are known for them. As for time point: sample taken at primary tumor resection. The sequencing here drew on lung tumor tissue, taken at surgery. The source is a female donor with early-stage non-small cell lung cancer.

This clonotype was counted ten times or more. Little can be read into the size of this beta chain, an off-target read in a library designed for alpha chains. The gene calls are TRBV21-1 and TRBJ2-5; the table names TRBD2, a call not compared with the DNA. TRBV21-1 is a pseudogene segment. The CDR3 covers 16 residues. The DNA for the CDR3 is TGTGCCAGCAGCACAAGGACTAGCGGGGAAGAAGAGACCCAGTACTTC. Translating it yields CASSTRTSGEEETQYF.

This clonotype was seen many times. The library was designed around alpha chains, so this beta chain is a stray read whose abundance carries little weight. The chain recombines TRBV7-9 with TRBJ2-5; unclear D gene. CDR3 length equals 14 residues. Germline CDR1 and CDR2: SEHNR and FQNEAQ (reference sequence). The V end lost 4 bases, the J end lost 4 bases, and 13 bases lay between the germline ends. The CDR3 loop is CASSSRRNTETQYF. The CDR3 DNA follows: TGTGCCAGCAGCTCTCGACGGAATACAGAGACCCAGTACTTC.

Only a few counts were recorded for this clonotype. Little can be read into the size of this beta chain, an off-target read in a library designed for alpha chains. The rearrangement joins TRBV30 to TRBJ2-5; D call uncertain. V lost 4 bases, J lost 2 bases, and 8 bases lay in between. The germline gives CDR1 GTSNPN, CDR2 SVGIG (reference sequence). There are 12 residues in the CDR3. CDR3 in DNA: TGTGCCTGGAAGTCGTATCAAGAGACCCAGTACTTC. Its translation is CAWKSYQETQYF.

This clonotype appeared many times. With the library built for alpha chains, this beta chain is off target and its frequency is not meaningful. The chain recombines TRBV9 with TRBJ1-6; D not resolved. V lost 0 bases and J 9 bases, leaving 7 bases between the germline ends. The CDR3 totals 13 residues. Germline loops: CDR1 SGDLS, CDR2 YYNGEE. CDR3 protein: CASSVGRFSPLHF. The CDR3 DNA is TGTGCCAGCAGCGTAGGGAGGTTTTCACCCCTCCACTTT.

As regards this clonotype: This beta chain is a stray read from a library made for alpha chains; its abundance is not meaningful. The chain has TRBV20-1 and TRBJ1-6, with D possibly being TRBD1 (5 bases). The V end was cut by 2 bases, the J end by 5 bases, with 13 bases between. The CDR3 consists of 15 residues. Germline loops: CDR1 DFQATT, CDR2 SNEGSKA (reference sequence). The CDR3 nucleotides read TGCAGTGCTAGACCTGGAGCAGGGAATAATTCACCCCTCCACTTT. Its translation is CSARPGAGNNSPLHF.

This clonotype has a count of ten or more. With the library built for alpha chains, this beta chain is off target and its frequency is not meaningful. This chain joins TRBV15 and TRBJ1-1; D is uncertain. Germline V gene data show CDR1 as LNHNV and CDR2 as YYDKDF (reference sequence). V was pared by 3 bases and J by 6 bases, with 8 bases between. The CDR3 consists of 12 residues. The DNA for the CDR3 is TGTGCCACCAGCAGCCGAAGAGCTGAAGCTTTCTTT. Encoded protein: CATSSRRAEAFF.

Only a few counts were recorded for this clonotype. At one end, the junction sequence differs from germline, possibly due to a read error. The library was built for alpha chains, so this beta chain is an off-target read and its size means little. The genes are TRBV6-4 and TRBJ1-1; no reliable D call. This CDR3 is 13 amino acids long. Germline assignment: CDR1 MRHNA and CDR2 SNTAGT. The CDR3 sequence is CTSSSQAGTEAFF. In nucleotides, the CDR3 is TGTACCAGCAGTTCGCAGGCCGGTACTGAAGCTTTCTTT.

A few counts support this clonotype. This beta chain turned up in a library designed for alpha chains; as an off-target read, its abundance says little. The V and J genes are TRBV5-5 and TRBJ2-6; D is ambiguous. With 0 bases removed from V and 4 bases from J, the gap between germline ends came to 8 bases. There are 15 residues in the CDR3. The germline CDR1 and CDR2 sequences are SGHKS and YYEKEE (reference sequence). CDR3 bases: TGTGCCAGCAGCTTGGGATCTCTGGGGGCCAACGTCCTGACTTTC. Protein product: CASSLGSLGANVLTF.

This clonotype was counted ten times or more. In a library made to pick up alpha chains, this beta chain is a stray read with a size that means little. The V call is TRBV20-1, the J call TRBJ2-1, with 8 bases matching TRBD2. The junction had 9 bases not matched to a gene; V was cut back by 6 bases and J by 14 bases. In germline, CDR1 is DFQATT, CDR2 SNEGSKA (reference sequence). This CDR3 spans 11 amino acids. CDR3 nucleotides: TGCAGTGCGCTTACCGGGACTAGGAAGTTCTTC. This translates into CSALTGTRKFF.

This clonotype was counted at least ten times. This beta chain lies outside the target of a library built for alpha chains; its clone size means little. In nucleotides, the CDR3 is TGTGCCAGCACTGCCCTCAGGGAGGGGGATCAGCCCCAGCATTTT. This codes for CASTALREGDQPQHF. The rearrangement links TRBV5-5 to TRBJ1-5, with a tentative D call TRBD1 (6 bases). CDR3 size: 15 residues. The V and J ends lost 6 bases and 5 bases respectively, with 18 bases between them. Germline lookup yields CDR1 SGHKS and CDR2 YYEKEE (reference sequence).

This clonotype was recorded a few times. Since the library was made to target alpha chains, this beta chain is a stray read and its abundance is not meaningful. This chain uses TRBV7-3 with TRBJ2-1; D might be TRBD2 (6 bases). The germline gives CDR1 SGHTA, CDR2 FQGTGA. V lost 0 bases, J lost 12 bases, and 12 bases lay in between. CDR3 length equals 13 residues. CDR3 bases: TGTGCCAGCAGCTTAACGGGAGGCGGGGCGCAGTTCTTC. Protein product: CASSLTGGGAQFF.

This clonotype was counted a few times. This beta chain is an unintended read in a library built for alpha chains; its size means little. The chain couples TRBV5-4 to TRBJ2-3, with D unresolved. The CDR3 extends over 14 amino acids. Trimming left V 4 bases short and J 2 bases short, with 11 bases between. From germline, CDR1 is SGHNT and CDR2 YYREEE (reference sequence). Written as DNA, the CDR3 is TGTGCCAGCAGCAGACGGAGATACACAGATACGCAGTATTTT. Translated: CASSRRRYTDTQYF.

There are many counts of this clonotype. This beta chain lies outside the target of a library built for alpha chains; its clone size means little. The V gene is TRBV20-1, the J gene TRBJ2-7, with D perhaps matching TRBD2 (7 bases). CDR1 is DFQATT and CDR2 is SNEGSKA in the germline V gene (reference sequence). V lost 2 bases and J lost 6, with 20 bases in between. The CDR3 covers 15 residues. DNA for the CDR3: TGCAGTGCTAGATCTCAATCACAGGGCGGGGGCGAGCAGTACTTC. It specifies CSARSQSQGGGEQYF.

This clonotype was seen a few times. This beta chain turned up in a library designed for alpha chains; as an off-target read, its abundance says little. The V call is TRBV5-1, the J call TRBJ2-7; TRBD2 matches at 8 bases. V lost 4 bases to trimming and J lost 5 bases; unmatched junction nucleotides: 11. The CDR3 runs 15 residues. CDR1 SGHRS and CDR2 YFSETQ come from the germline V gene. The CDR3 region is CASSASVAGSDEQYF. The CDR3 DNA reads as TGCGCCAGCAGCGCGTCAGTAGCGGGGAGCGACGAGCAGTACTTC.

This clonotype turned up a few times. This beta chain slipped into a library made for alpha chains as a stray read, so its size is not meaningful. This rearrangement joins TRBV28 to TRBJ1-5, with a weak D call TRBD1 (5 bases). Germline V gene lookup returns CDR1 MDHEN and CDR2 SYDVKM. The CDR3 covers 14 residues. Trimming took off 2 bases at V and 1 base at J, with 6 bases between the two ends. Written as DNA, the CDR3 is TGTGCCAGCAGTTTAGGGGGGAGCAATCAGCCCCAGCATTTT. Amino acids: CASSLGGSNQPQHF.

This clonotype was recorded many times. This beta chain was picked up by a library intended for alpha chains and is off target, so its count carries little meaning. The V and J genes are TRBV2 and TRBJ2-5; weak D call: TRBD2 (6 bases). The CDR3 is 15 residues long. Trimming stripped 3 bases from V and 3 bases from J, with 14 bases between. Germline CDR1 and CDR2: SNHLY and FYNNEI. CDR3: CASSDAGPFEETQYF. The CDR3 region has the DNA TGTGCCAGCAGTGACGCGGGACCGTTCGAAGAGACCCAGTACTTC.

This clonotype has just a few counts. The library was built for alpha chains, so this beta chain is an off-target read and its size means little. The chain is built from TRBV10-3 and TRBJ1-1, with 7 bases aligning to TRBD1. The trim removed 3 bases at V and 10 bases at J, leaving 8 bases unmatched. The germline V gene encodes CDR1 ENHRY and CDR2 SYGVKD. This CDR3 is built from 13 residues. The DNA for the CDR3 is TGTGCCATCAGTGAAGCCGAGGGGGCGCGAGCTTTCTTT. It yields the protein CAISEAEGARAFF.

This clonotype was seen repeatedly, ten times or more. This beta chain appears as a stray read in a library generated for alpha chains; its size is not informative. The chain employs TRBV29-1 and TRBJ1-1, with D unresolved. Trimming took off 7 bases at V and 1 base at J, with 10 bases between the two ends. CDR1 is SQVTM, CDR2 ANQGSEA, per germline. This CDR3 has 12 residues. For the CDR3, the DNA is TGCAGCGCTGCGGGCAGGAACACTGAAGCTTTCTTT. Translated, it gives CSAAGRNTEAFF.

Of note for this clonotype: This beta chain turned up in a library designed for alpha chains; as an off-target read, its abundance says little. The chain uses TRBV29-1 and TRBJ2-5, with D hard to call. This CDR3 has 11 residues. Germline V gives CDR1 SQVTM, CDR2 ANQGSEA. V shed 0 bases and J shed 5 bases, with 4 bases lying between them. CDR3 DNA: TGCAGCGTTGAAGATAGGGAGACCCAGTACTTC. This gives the protein CSVEDRETQYF.

Note on this clonotype: A much larger clone differs from this one at a single base, so this may be a read error. This beta chain is an off-target read within a library intended for alpha chains, so its frequency means little. The rearrangement links TRBV7-2 to TRBJ1-2; D gene unclear. CDR3 size: 15 residues. Trimming took off 4 bases at V and 4 bases at J, with 16 bases between the two ends. Per the germline V gene, CDR1 is SGHTA and CDR2 is FQGNSA. The CDR3 loop is CASSSREATTYGYTF. The CDR3 DNA reads as TGTGCCAGCAGCTCCCGGGAGGCCACTACCTATGGCTACACCTTC.

On this clonotype itself: The size of this beta chain means little, since it is a stray read in a library made for alpha chains. The V call is TRBV30, the J call TRBJ1-2, with 12 bases fitting TRBD1. The V and J ends lost 4 bases and 4 bases, in that order; junction bases with no gene match: 7. The germline CDR1 and CDR2 sequences are GTSNPN and SVGIG (reference sequence). The CDR3 is 15 amino acids. CDR3: CAWTGTGGFIYGYTF. CDR3 DNA sequence: TGTGCCTGGACGGGGACAGGGGGCTTTATCTATGGCTACACCTTC.

This clonotype has a handful of counts. Because the library targeted alpha chains, this beta chain is an off-target read whose size means little. This chain connects TRBV10-2 to TRBJ1-1; tentative D call: TRBD1 (5 bases). The CDR3 is made up of 13 amino acids. V lost 6 bases and J lost 0, with 8 bases in between. Germline V gives CDR1 WSHSY, CDR2 SAAADI. The CDR3 nucleotides read TGCGCCAGCAGCAGGGCAATGAACACTGAAGCTTTCTTT. Translated: CASSRAMNTEAFF.

This clonotype was recorded a few times. This beta chain turned up in a library designed for alpha chains; as an off-target read, its abundance says little. J is TRBJ2-5 and V is TRBV24-1; TRBD1 might be the D (6 bases). The CDR3 contains 16 residues. CDR1 is KGHDR and CDR2 is SFDVKD in the germline V gene. The germline V and J ends were trimmed by 4 bases and 1 base, with 15 bases remaining between them. CDR3 coding DNA: TGTGCCACCAGTGACCTCAGGGGCAAAATCCAAGAGACCCAGTACTTC. Its protein is CATSDLRGKIQETQYF.

This clonotype was found many times. Since it is a stray read in a library aimed at alpha chains, this beta chain has a size that is not meaningful. The rearrangement uses TRBV20-1 and TRBJ2-2, with 10 nucleotides matching TRBD1. Germline CDR1 and CDR2: DFQATT and SNEGSKA (reference sequence). The CDR3 runs to 14 residues. Germline trimming cut 0 bases from V and 6 bases from J; bases unmatched to any gene: 1. CDR3 protein: CSAREGTGAGELFF. CDR3 bases: TGCAGTGCTAGAGAGGGGACAGGGGCCGGGGAGCTGTTTTTT.

This clonotype was detected only a few times. This beta chain is a stray read from a library made for alpha chains; its abundance is not meaningful. The chain joins TRBV7-9 to TRBJ1-5, with a tentative D call TRBD1 (5 bases). Germline CDR1 is SEHNR and CDR2 is FQNEAQ (reference sequence). The CDR3 runs to 15 residues. V lost 1 base, J lost 4 bases, and 11 bases lay in between. The CDR3 DNA sequence: TGTGCCAGCAGCTTAGGTGGGCAGGGTAATCAGCCCCAGCATTTT. Protein sequence: CASSLGGQGNQPQHF.

This clonotype is labeled medium-sized. The library was designed around alpha chains, so this beta chain is a stray read whose abundance carries little weight. The chain couples TRBV5-1 to TRBJ2-5; 9 bases match TRBD2. The CDR3 has 15 residues. The germline V gene has CDR1 SGHRS and CDR2 YFSETQ. V was pared by 7 bases and J by 2 bases, with 9 bases of the junction left unmatched. The CDR3: CASGIAGGRQETQYF. CDR3 nucleotide sequence: TGCGCCAGCGGCATTGCGGGGGGGCGACAAGAGACCCAGTACTTC.

Details on this clonotype: A much bigger clone sits one base away, suggesting this may be a read error. The library was prepared for alpha chains; this beta chain is a stray read, so its frequency means little. This sequence joins TRBV2 and TRBJ1-4; D ambiguous. This CDR3 spans 15 amino acids. Germline assignment: CDR1 SNHLY and CDR2 FYNNEI. CDR3 region: CTSSEEGASYEKLFF. For the CDR3, the DNA is TGTACCAGCAGTGAAGAGGGCGCGTCTTATGAAAAACTGTTTTTT.